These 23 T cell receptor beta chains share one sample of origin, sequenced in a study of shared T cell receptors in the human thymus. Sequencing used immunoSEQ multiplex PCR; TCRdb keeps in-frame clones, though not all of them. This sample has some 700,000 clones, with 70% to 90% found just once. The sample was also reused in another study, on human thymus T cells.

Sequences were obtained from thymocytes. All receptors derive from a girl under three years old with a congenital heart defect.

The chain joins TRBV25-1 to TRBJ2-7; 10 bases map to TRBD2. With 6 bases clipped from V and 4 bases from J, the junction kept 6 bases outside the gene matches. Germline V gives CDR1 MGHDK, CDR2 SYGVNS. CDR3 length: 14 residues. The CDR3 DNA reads TGTGCCAGCAGGAGAGCGGGGGGGCGTTACGAGCAGTACTTC. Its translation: CASRRAGGRYEQYF.

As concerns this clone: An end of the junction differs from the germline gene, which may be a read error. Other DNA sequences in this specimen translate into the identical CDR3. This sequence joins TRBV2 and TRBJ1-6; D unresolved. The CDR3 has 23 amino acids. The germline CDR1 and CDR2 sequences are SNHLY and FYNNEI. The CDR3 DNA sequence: TGTGCCAGCAGTGAAGCGATCCCTCTGGAGGATCAAGGCCGGAGTATCTATAATTCCCCCCTCCACTTT. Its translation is CASSEAIPLEDQGRSIYNSPLHF.

This CDR3 reads CASSEWSGGAGELFF. The CDR3 coding sequence is TGTGCCAGCAGTGAATGGTCTGGGGGGGCCGGGGAGCTGTTTTTT. The J gene is TRBJ2-2, the V gene TRBV6-1, with 7 positions matching TRBD2. The CDR3 is 15 amino acids. Germline CDR1 and CDR2: MNHNS and SASEGT. The V gene end was trimmed by 2 bases and the J gene end by 6 bases; junction bases not matched to a gene: 6.

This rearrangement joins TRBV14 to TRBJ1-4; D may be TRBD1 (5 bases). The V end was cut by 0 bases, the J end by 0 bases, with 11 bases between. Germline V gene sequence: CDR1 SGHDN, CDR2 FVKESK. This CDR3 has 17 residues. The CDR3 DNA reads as TGTGCCAGCAGCCAAGATCAACGGGGGGCAACTAATGAAAAACTGTTTTTT. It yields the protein CASSQDQRGATNEKLFF.

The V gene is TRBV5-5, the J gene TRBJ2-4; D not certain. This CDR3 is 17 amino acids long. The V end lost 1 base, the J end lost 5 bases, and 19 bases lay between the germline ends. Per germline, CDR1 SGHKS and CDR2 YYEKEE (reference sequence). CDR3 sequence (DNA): TGTGCCAGCAGCTTGTATGCCGGTTCCTCCTTCCAAAACATTCAGTACTTC. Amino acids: CASSLYAGSSFQNIQYF.

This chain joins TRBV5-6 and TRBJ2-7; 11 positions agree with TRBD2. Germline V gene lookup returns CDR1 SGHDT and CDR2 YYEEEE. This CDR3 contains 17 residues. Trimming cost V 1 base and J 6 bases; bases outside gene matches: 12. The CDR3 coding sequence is TGTGCCAGCAGCTTGTGGAGGCGTCTAGCGGGGGGAGGCGAGCAGTACTTC. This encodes CASSLWRRLAGGGEQYF.

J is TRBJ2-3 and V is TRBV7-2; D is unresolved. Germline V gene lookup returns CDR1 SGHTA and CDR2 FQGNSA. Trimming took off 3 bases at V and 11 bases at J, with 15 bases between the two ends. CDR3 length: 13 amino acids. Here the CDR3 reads CASSFKLATMQYF. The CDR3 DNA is TGTGCCAGCAGCTTTAAGTTAGCTACCATGCAGTATTTT.

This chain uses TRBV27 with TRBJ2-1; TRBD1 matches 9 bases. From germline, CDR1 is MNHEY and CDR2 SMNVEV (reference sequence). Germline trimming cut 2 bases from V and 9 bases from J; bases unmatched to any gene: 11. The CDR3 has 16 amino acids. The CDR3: CASSLPGTGRPVEQFF. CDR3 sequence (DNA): TGTGCCAGCAGTTTACCCGGGACAGGGAGACCGGTTGAGCAGTTCTTC.

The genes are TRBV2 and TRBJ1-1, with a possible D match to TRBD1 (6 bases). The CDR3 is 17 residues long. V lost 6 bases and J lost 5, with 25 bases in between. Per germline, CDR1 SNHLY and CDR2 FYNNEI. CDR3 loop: CASRQQGTHRVPTEAFF. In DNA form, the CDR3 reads TGTGCCAGCAGACAACAGGGCACCCACAGGGTACCTACTGAAGCTTTCTTT.

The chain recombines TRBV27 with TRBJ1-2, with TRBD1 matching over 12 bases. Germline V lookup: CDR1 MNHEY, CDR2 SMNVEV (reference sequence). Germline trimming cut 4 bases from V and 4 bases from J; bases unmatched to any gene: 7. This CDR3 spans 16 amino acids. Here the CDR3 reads CASSSRGTGGGYGYTF. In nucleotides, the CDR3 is TGTGCCAGCAGTTCGAGGGGGACAGGGGGCGGCTATGGCTACACCTTC.

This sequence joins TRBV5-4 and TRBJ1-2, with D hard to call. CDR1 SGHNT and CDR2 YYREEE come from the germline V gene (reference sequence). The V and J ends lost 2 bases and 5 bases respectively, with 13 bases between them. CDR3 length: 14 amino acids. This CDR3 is CASSLTGITYGYTF. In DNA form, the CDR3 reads TGTGCCAGCAGCTTAACGGGGATTACTTATGGCTACACCTTC.

The CDR3 sequence: CASRPPDYHSQYF. CDR3 DNA sequence: TGTGCCAGCAGACCCCCGGACTATCACTCGCAGTATTTT. The chain uses TRBV27 and TRBJ2-3; TRBD2 might be the D (6 bases). Germline V CDR1 and CDR2: MNHEY, SMNVEV (reference sequence). Trimming shortened V by 6 bases and J by 10 bases, and 17 bases separated the two germline ends. The CDR3 is 13 residues long.

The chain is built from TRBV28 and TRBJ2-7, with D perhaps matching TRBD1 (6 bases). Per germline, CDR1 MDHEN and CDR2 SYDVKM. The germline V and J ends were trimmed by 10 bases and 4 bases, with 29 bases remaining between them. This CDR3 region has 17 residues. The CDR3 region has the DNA TGTGCCACTATCCACCGGGACAAATTTTTCGGCTATTACGAGCAGTACTTC. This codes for CATIHRDKFFGYYEQYF. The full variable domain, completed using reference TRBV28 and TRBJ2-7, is DVKVTQSSRYLVKRTGEKVFLECVQDMDHENMFWYRQDPGLGLRLIYFSYDVKMKEKGDIPEGYSVSREKKERFSLILESASTNQTSMYLCATIHRDKFFGYYEQYFGPGTRLTVT.

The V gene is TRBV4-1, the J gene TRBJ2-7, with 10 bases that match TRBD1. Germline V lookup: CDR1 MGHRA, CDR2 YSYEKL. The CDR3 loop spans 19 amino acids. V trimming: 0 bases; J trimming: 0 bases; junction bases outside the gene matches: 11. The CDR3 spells CASSQEGLPGQGSSYEQYF. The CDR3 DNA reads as TGCGCCAGCAGCCAAGAAGGGTTACCGGGACAGGGGAGCTCCTACGAGCAGTACTTC.

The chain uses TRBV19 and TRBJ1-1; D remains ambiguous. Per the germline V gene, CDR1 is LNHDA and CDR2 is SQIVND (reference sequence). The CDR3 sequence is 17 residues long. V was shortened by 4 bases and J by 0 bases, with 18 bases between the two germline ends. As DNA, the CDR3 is TGTGCCAGTAGTACTCTACGGGGAAAAGGAATGAACACTGAAGCTTTCTTT. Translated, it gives CASSTLRGKGMNTEAFF.

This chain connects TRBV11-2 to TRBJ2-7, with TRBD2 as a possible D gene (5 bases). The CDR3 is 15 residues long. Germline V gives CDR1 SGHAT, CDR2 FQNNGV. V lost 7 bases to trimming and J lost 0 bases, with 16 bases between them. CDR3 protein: CASTSDGLSSYEQYF. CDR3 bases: TGTGCCAGCACCTCGGACGGACTGAGCTCCTACGAGCAGTACTTC.

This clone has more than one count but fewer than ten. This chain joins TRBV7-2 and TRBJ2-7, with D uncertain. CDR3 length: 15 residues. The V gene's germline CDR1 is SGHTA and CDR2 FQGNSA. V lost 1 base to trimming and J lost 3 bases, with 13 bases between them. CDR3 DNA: TGTGCCAGCAGCTTAGATAAGACCAGGCTCTACGAGCAGTACTTC. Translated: CASSLDKTRLYEQYF.

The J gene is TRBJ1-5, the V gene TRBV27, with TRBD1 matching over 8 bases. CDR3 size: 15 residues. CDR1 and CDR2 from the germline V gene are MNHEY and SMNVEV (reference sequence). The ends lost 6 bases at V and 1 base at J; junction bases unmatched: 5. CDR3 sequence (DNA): TGTGCCAGCAGCCCTCAGGGGGCGAGCAATCAGCCCCAGCATTTT. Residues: CASSPQGASNQPQHF.

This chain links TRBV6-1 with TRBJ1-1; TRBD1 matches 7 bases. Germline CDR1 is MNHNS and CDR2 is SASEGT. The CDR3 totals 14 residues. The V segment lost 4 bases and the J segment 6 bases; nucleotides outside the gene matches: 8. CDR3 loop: CASSGRTGKAEAFF. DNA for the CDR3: TGTGCCAGCAGTGGGAGGACAGGAAAGGCTGAAGCTTTCTTT.

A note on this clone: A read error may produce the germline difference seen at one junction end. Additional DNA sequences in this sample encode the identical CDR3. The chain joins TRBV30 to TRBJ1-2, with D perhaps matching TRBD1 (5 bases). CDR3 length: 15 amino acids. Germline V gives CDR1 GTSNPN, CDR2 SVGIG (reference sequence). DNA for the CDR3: TGTGCCTGGAGGAGGACCATGGGGGGGGAGTATGGCTACACTTTC. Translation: CAWRRTMGGEYGYTF. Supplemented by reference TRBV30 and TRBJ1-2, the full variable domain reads SQTIHQWPATLVQPVGSPLSLECTVEGTSNPNLYWYRQAAGRGLQLLFYSVGIGQISSEVPQNLSASRPQDRQFILSSKKLLLSDSGFYLCAWRRTMGGEYGYTFGSGTRLTVV.

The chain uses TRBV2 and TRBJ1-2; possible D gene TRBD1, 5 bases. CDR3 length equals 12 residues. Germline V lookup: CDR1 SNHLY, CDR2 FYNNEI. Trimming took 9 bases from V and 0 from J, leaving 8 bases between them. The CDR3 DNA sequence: TGTGCCAGGGGGGGTGCTAACTATGGCTACACCTTC. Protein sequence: CARGGANYGYTF.

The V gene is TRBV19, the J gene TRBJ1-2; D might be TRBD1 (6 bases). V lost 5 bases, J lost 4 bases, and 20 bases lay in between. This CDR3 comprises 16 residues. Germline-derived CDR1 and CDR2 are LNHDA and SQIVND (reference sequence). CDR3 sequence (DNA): TGTGCCAGTAGTGCCCAGGGGCCCAACCGTAGCTATGGCTACACCTTC. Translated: CASSAQGPNRSYGYTF.

This CDR3 reads CASSYEEGGWTEAFF. CDR3 nucleotides: TGTGCCAGCAGTTACGAGGAAGGGGGCTGGACTGAAGCTTTCTTT. The chain employs TRBV6-5 and TRBJ1-1; 7 bases map to TRBD1. The ends lost 2 bases at V and 5 bases at J; junction bases unmatched: 8. CDR1 and CDR2 from the germline V gene are MNHEY and SVGAGI. The CDR3 sequence is 15 residues long.